Included here is one T cell receptor (beta chain) sequence, with context. The data belong to a study of blood T cell repertoires in COVID-19. V was pared by 6 bases and J by 9 bases, with 5 bases of the junction left unmatched. From germline, CDR1 is SQVTM and CDR2 ANQGSEA. The CDR3 spans 13 residues. Libraries were prepared by immunoSEQ multiplex PCR; TCRdb keeps only in-frame clonotypes and omits some of them. The sample includes about 250,000 clones, 85% of them seen just once. What was sequenced was peripheral blood. The sequence was collected from a woman aged 55-69 years with active or convalescent COVID-19. The chain uses TRBV29-1 and TRBJ2-1; 13 bases are a match to TRBD2. This CDR3 is CSVATSGRGEQFF. The CDR3, as DNA: TGCAGCGTCGCAACTAGCGGGAGGGGTGAGCAGTTCTTC.